Below, one T cell receptor beta chain is given with its context. Its target is not known. TCRdb keeps only in-frame clones here, not all; method: immunoSEQ multiplex PCR. The table includes 90,000 to 120,000 clones, about 95% detected once. The data were obtained in a study of T cell responses to AZD1222 COVID-19 vaccine. V shed 2 bases and J shed 8 bases, with 18 bases lying between them. CDR3 length equals 15 residues. Germline values: CDR1 SNHLY, CDR2 FYNNEI. Study-wide results and limits: The donor cohort was predominantly white British with a female majority, and clonal diversity may have been underestimated. Rises in breadth and depth of Spike-specific TCRs came after two AZD1222 doses. The peak T cell response came first, and repertoires were sampled only after it.

V is TRBV2 and J is TRBJ1-2; weak D call: TRBD1 (5 bases). The sample here was peripheral blood, taken on day 0 of AZD1222 vaccination. The TCR comes from an adult in good health. The CDR3 sequence: CASSEIGALGPGYTF. The CDR3 DNA follows: TGTGCCAGCAGTGAAATTGGGGCATTGGGACCAGGCTACACCTTC.